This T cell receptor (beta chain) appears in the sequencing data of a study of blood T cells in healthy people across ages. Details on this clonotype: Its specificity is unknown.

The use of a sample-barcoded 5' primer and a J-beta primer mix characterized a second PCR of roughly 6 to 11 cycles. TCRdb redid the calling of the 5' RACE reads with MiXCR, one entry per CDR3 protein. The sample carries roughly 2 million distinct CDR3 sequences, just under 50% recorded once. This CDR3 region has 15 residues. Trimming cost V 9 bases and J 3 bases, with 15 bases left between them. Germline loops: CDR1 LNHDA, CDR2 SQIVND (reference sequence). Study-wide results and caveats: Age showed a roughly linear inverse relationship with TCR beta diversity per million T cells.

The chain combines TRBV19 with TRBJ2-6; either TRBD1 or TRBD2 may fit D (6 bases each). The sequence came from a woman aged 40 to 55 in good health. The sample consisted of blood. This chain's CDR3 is CASRERGDGANVLTF. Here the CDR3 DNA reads TGTGCCAGCAGGGAAAGGGGGGATGGGGCCAACGTCCTGACTTTC.